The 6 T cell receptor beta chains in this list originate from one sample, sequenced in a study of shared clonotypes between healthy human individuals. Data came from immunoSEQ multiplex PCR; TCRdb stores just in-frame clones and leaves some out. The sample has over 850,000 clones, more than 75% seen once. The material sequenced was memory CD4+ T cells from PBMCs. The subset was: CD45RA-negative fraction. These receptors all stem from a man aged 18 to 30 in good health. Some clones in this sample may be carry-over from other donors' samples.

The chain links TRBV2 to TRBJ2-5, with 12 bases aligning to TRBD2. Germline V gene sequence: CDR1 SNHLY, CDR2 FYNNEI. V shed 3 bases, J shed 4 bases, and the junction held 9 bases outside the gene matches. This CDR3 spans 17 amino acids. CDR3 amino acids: CASSDTTSGRPLETQYF. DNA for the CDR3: TGTGCCAGCAGTGATACAACTAGCGGGAGGCCACTAGAGACCCAGTACTTC.

The CDR3, as DNA: TGCGCCAGCAGCTTGGGAGGCGGGAGGGCCGCGGAGACCCAGTACTTC. Protein: CASSLGGGRAAETQYF. The V and J genes are TRBV5-1 and TRBJ2-5, with 9 bases that match TRBD2. The CDR3 contains 16 residues. The germline V gene encodes CDR1 SGHRS and CDR2 YFSETQ. V lost 0 bases and J lost 5; bases outside the gene matches: 8.

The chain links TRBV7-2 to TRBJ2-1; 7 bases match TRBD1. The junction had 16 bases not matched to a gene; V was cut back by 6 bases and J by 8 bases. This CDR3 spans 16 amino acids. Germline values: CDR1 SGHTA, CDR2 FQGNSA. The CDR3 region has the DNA TGTGCCAGCAGTCACCGACAGGGCCCACCCCTGCATGAGCAGTTCTTC. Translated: CASSHRQGPPLHEQFF.

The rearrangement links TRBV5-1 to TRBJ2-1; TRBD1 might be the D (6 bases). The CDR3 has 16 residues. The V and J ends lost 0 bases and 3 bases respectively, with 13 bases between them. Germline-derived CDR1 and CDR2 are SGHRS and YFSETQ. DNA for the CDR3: TGCGCCAGCAGCTTGGCCCAGGGGTCGGTCTACAATGAGCAGTTCTTC. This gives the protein CASSLAQGSVYNEQFF.

The CDR3: CASTTTRAPGYGYTF. The CDR3 coding sequence is TGTGCCAGCACTACAACCCGGGCCCCGGGGTATGGCTACACCTTC. The rearrangement links TRBV28 to TRBJ1-2; D gene unclear. The CDR3 is made up of 15 amino acids. V was pared by 7 bases and J by 5 bases, with 20 bases between. Germline values: CDR1 MDHEN, CDR2 SYDVKM.

In DNA, the CDR3 is TGTGCCTGGAGTGAGAAACGGGAAAAGGAGACCCAGTACTTC. Translated, it gives CAWSEKREKETQYF. The chain links TRBV30 to TRBJ2-5, with D tentatively TRBD2 (5 bases). CDR1 GTSNPN and CDR2 SVGIG come from the germline V gene (reference sequence). This CDR3 contains 14 residues. Trimming cost V 1 base and J 5 bases, with 14 bases left between them.